This entry describes one TCR beta chain. Its specificity is not known. This sample was taken from a study of T cell responses to AZD1222 COVID-19 vaccine. Study results and caveats: Increases in Spike-specific TCR breadth and depth were seen after two AZD1222 doses.

The assay was immunoSEQ multiplex PCR, and TCRdb's table has in-frame clones only and misses some. The sample yields around 100,000 clones, around 92% seen once. CDR3 length: 16 residues. Per the germline V gene, CDR1 is LNHDA and CDR2 is SQIVND (reference sequence). The V and J ends lost 5 bases and 2 bases respectively, with 19 bases between them. J is TRBJ2-7 and V is TRBV19, with D possibly matching TRBD1 (7 bases). Sample: peripheral blood, taken on day 0 of AZD1222 vaccination. The origin of this receptor is an adult in good health. CDR3 in amino acids: CASSPRGGGKTYEQYF. In DNA form, the CDR3 reads TGTGCCAGTAGTCCCCGAGGGGGCGGGAAGACCTACGAGCAGTACTTC.